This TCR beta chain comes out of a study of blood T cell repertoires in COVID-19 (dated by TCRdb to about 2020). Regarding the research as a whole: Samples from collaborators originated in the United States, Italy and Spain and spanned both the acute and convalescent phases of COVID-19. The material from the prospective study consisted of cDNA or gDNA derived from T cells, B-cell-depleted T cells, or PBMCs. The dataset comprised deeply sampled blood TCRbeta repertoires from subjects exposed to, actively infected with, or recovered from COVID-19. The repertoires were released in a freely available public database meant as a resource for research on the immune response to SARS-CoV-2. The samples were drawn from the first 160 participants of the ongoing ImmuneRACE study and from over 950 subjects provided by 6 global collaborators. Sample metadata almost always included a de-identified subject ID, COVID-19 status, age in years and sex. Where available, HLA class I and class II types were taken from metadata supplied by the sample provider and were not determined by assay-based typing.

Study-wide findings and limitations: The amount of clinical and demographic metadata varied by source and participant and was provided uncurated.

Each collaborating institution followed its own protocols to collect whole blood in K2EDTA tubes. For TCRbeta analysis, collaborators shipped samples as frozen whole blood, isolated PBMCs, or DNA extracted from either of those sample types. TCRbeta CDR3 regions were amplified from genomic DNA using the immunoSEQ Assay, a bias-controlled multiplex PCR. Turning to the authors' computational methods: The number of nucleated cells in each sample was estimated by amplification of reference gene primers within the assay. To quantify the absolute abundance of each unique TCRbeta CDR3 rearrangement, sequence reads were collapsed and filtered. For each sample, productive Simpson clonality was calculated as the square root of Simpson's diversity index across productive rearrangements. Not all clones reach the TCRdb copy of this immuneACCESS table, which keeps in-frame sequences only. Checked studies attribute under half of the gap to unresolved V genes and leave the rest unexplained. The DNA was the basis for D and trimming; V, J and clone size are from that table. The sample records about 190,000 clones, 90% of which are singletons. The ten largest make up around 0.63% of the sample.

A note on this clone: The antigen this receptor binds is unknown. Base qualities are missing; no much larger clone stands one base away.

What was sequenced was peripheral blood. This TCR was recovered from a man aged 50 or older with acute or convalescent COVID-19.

At the DNA level, the sequence is TGTGCCAGCAGCCTACAGGGCCCGGCCACCGGGGAGCTGTTTTTT. Its translation reads: CASSLQGPATGELFF. This receptor chain uses TRBV7-2 and TRBJ2-2, with TRBD1 perhaps the D gene, on 6 matching bases. A distance of 14 bases separates the germline ends of V and J, which lose 5 bases and 4 bases respectively. The germline V gene specifies SGHTA as CDR1 and FQGNSA as CDR2. Spanning cysteine to phenylalanine, the CDR3 consists of 15 amino acids. The only DNA kept is the CDR3, 45 bases in frame from the first base.